What follows are 14 T cell receptor beta chains derived from one specimen sequenced in a study of blood T cell repertoires in COVID-19. Generated by immunoSEQ multiplex PCR, the TCRdb table keeps only in-frame clones and is missing some. The data contain some 170,000 clones, around 87% of them singletons. The sequenced material came from peripheral blood. These receptors were obtained from a woman in her sixties or seventies with COVID-19, enrolled during active disease.

The chain employs TRBV7-9 and TRBJ2-5; 9 bases are a match to TRBD1. The CDR3 contains 17 residues. Per the germline V gene, CDR1 is SEHNR and CDR2 is FQNEAQ (reference sequence). Losses at the gene ends were 4 bases for V and 2 bases for J; bases not matched to a gene: 11. The CDR3 loop is CASSSGTGNRGQETQYF. In DNA form, the CDR3 reads TGTGCCAGCAGCTCCGGGACAGGGAATCGGGGTCAAGAGACCCAGTACTTC.

The rearrangement links TRBV6-5 to TRBJ2-7, with 10 bases that match TRBD2. This CDR3 is 14 amino acids long. Unmatched junction bases numbered 3, after V lost 4 bases and J lost 3 bases. Germline values: CDR1 MNHEY, CDR2 SVGAGI. The DNA for the CDR3 is TGTGCCAGCAGTTCGAGCGGGAGGGGCTACGAGCAGTACTTC. Translation gives CASSSSGRGYEQYF.

This chain uses TRBV28 with TRBJ2-7; D may be TRBD1 (5 bases). In germline, CDR1 is MDHEN, CDR2 SYDVKM. The CDR3 has 10 amino acids. Trimming cost V 7 bases and J 4 bases, with 5 bases left between them. CDR3 region: CASKGYEQYF. Written as DNA, the CDR3 is TGTGCCAGCAAGGGGTACGAGCAGTACTTC.

CDR3 sequence: CASSLSLGFSINEKLFF. CDR3 DNA: TGTGCCAGCAGCTTAAGTCTCGGGTTCAGTATTAATGAAAAACTGTTTTTT. J is TRBJ1-4 and V is TRBV11-3; D is ambiguous. The germline V gene has CDR1 SGHNT and CDR2 YENEEA. The CDR3 contains 17 residues. V was shortened by 2 bases and J by 4 bases, with 17 bases between the two germline ends.

A note on this clone: An end of the junction differs from the germline gene, which may be a read error. The chain joins TRBV7-7 to TRBJ2-1; tentative D call: TRBD2 (6 bases). The germline gives CDR1 SSHAT, CDR2 FNYEAQ (reference sequence). The CDR3 length is 16 residues. The CDR3 protein is CASSLDQAGSYNEQFF. CDR3 bases: TGTGCTAGCAGCTTAGATCAGGCGGGGTCCTACAATGAGCAGTTCTTC.

This clone was observed a handful of times. The chain joins TRBV7-3 to TRBJ1-1, with a tentative D call TRBD1 (5 bases). Trimming took 1 base from V and 9 from J, leaving 9 bases between them. CDR3 length: 12 residues. Looked up from germline, CDR1 is SGHTA and CDR2 is FQGTGA. The CDR3 DNA sequence: TGTGCCAGCAGCTTAAAAACAGGAAAAGCTTTCTTT. It is translated as CASSLKTGKAFF.

This clone was counted a few times. The genes are TRBV4-1 and TRBJ1-5, with D possibly TRBD1 on 6 matching bases. The CDR3 totals 15 residues. Trimming took 4 bases from V and 4 from J, leaving 14 bases between them. In germline, CDR1 is MGHRA, CDR2 YSYEKL. In DNA, the CDR3 is TGCGCCAGCAGCCTCGACCAACAGGGTAATCAGCCCCAGCATTTT. It specifies CASSLDQQGNQPQHF.

V is TRBV11-3 and J is TRBJ1-1; 9 nucleotides line up with TRBD1. The CDR3 sequence is 13 residues long. Germline V gene lookup returns CDR1 SGHNT and CDR2 YENEEA. V was pared by 6 bases and J by 5 bases, with 4 bases of the junction left unmatched. CDR3 region: CASSRQGETEAFF. The CDR3 bases are TGTGCCAGCAGTCGACAGGGGGAAACTGAAGCTTTCTTT.

V is TRBV15 and J is TRBJ2-3; 10 nucleotides agree with TRBD2. With V trimmed by 5 bases and J by 6 bases, 5 bases remained unmatched. The CDR3 totals 14 residues. Germline CDR1 is LNHNV and CDR2 is YYDKDF (reference sequence). The CDR3 sequence is CATSLLAGGDTQYF. The CDR3 region has the DNA TGTGCCACCAGCTTATTAGCGGGAGGTGATACGCAGTATTTT. The full variable domain, completed using reference TRBV15 and TRBJ2-3, is DAMVIQNPRYQVTQFGKPVTLSCSQTLNHNVMYWYQQKSSQAPKLLFHYYDKDFNNEADTPDNFQSRRPNTSFCFLDIRSPGLGDTAMYLCATSLLAGGDTQYFGPGTRLTVL.

The table lists this clone with a few counts. Here the CDR3 reads CASSLGFQGAYGYTF. The CDR3 bases are TGTGCCAGCAGCTTAGGATTCCAGGGGGCATATGGCTACACCTTC. V usage is TRBV7-9 and J usage is TRBJ1-2, with 8 nucleotides matching TRBD1. With V trimmed by 1 base and J by 5 bases, 6 bases remained unmatched. Germline V lookup: CDR1 SEHNR, CDR2 FQNEAQ (reference sequence). The CDR3 covers 15 residues. The full variable domain, completed using reference TRBV7-9 and TRBJ1-2, is DTGVSQNPRHKITKRGQNVTFRCDPISEHNRLYWYRQTLGQGPEFLTYFQNEAQLEKSRLLSDRFSAERPKGSFSTLEIQRTEQGDSAMYLCASSLGFQGAYGYTFGSGTRLTVV.

This clone appeared a single time. The genes are TRBV6-5 and TRBJ1-5; 7 bases map to TRBD1. The CDR3 is 15 amino acids. V lost 6 bases and J lost 7; bases outside the gene matches: 12. Germline CDR1 reads MNHEY; CDR2 reads SVGAGI. This CDR3 reads CASSHETGQGQPQHF. As DNA, the CDR3 is TGTGCCAGCAGCCACGAGACAGGGCAGGGGCAGCCCCAGCATTTT.

The V and J genes are TRBV30 and TRBJ2-7; 9 nucleotides match TRBD2. The CDR3 is 13 amino acids. V was pared by 6 bases and J by 6 bases, with 9 bases of the junction left unmatched. Germline V lookup: CDR1 GTSNPN, CDR2 SVGIG (reference sequence). CDR3 coding DNA: TGTGCCTGCGGGACTAGCAGAACCTCCGAGCAGTACTTC. This gives the protein CACGTSRTSEQYF.

The V call is TRBV5-4, the J call TRBJ2-1, with a weak D call TRBD2 (5 bases). The CDR3 is 12 amino acids. The V and J ends lost 0 bases and 13 bases respectively, with 11 bases between them. Germline lookup yields CDR1 SGHNT and CDR2 YYREEE (reference sequence). The CDR3 sequence is CASSLGLAGQFF. For the CDR3, the DNA is TGTGCCAGCAGCTTGGGGCTAGCCGGTCAGTTCTTC.

The rearrangement joins TRBV11-3 to TRBJ2-5, with TRBD1 as a possible D gene (6 bases). Germline CDR1 is SGHNT and CDR2 is YENEEA. This CDR3 spans 15 amino acids. V gave up 4 bases and J gave up 4 bases, with 16 bases separating them. The CDR3 region has the DNA TGTGCCAGCAGCTGGGTGCCAGGGGCGGGAGAGACCCAGTACTTC. Its translation is CASSWVPGAGETQYF.